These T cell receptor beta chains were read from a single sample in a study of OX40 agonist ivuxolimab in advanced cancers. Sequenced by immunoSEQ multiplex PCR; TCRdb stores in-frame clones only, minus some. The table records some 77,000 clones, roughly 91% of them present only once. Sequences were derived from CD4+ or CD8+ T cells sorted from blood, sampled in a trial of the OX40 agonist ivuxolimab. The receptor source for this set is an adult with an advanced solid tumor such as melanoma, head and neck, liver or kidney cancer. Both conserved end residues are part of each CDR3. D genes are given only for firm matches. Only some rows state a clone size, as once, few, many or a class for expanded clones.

CASSLAQGAGTEAFF TGTGCCAGCAGCTTGGCACAGGGGGCGGGCACTGAAGCTTTCTTT . TRBJ1-1 TRBD1 TRBV5-4
CASSLVSGRGTGELFF TGTGCCAGCAGCTTAGTTAGCGGGAGAGGCACCGGGGAGCTGTTTTTT . TRBJ2-2 TRBD2 TRBV7-2
CASSYVGQGTGELFF TGTGCCAGCAGTTACGTGGGACAGGGGACCGGGGAGCTGTTTTTT . TRBJ2-2 TRBD1 TRBV6-5
CASSLLTTQAIHTF TGTGCCAGCAGTTTACTGACGACTCAGGCGATACACACCTTC . TRBJ1-2 . TRBV28
CASSSLRGSYTEAFF TGTGCCAGCAGTTCGTTACGGGGGTCTTACACTGAAGCTTTCTTT . TRBJ1-1 . TRBV28
CASSTRTAYSNQPQHF TGTGCCAGTAGTACCCGGACAGCCTATAGCAATCAGCCCCAGCATTTT . TRBJ1-5 . TRBV19
CAWSRGQAGELFF TGTGCCTGGAGCCGGGGACAGGCCGGGGAGCTGTTTTTT . TRBJ2-2 TRBD1 TRBV30
CASSDGAGLTDTQYF TGCGCCAGCAGTGATGGAGCGGGACTCACAGATACGCAGTATTTT . TRBJ2-3 TRBD2 TRBV10-1
CASSISMTSGNTIYF TGTGCCAGTAGTATTAGTATGACCTCTGGAAACACCATATATTTT . TRBJ1-3 . TRBV19
CASRSPEGRRDYGYTF TGTGCAAGTCGCTCCCCCGAGGGGCGTCGGGACTATGGCTACACCTTC . TRBJ1-2 . TRBV12-2
CASSERGRINSPLHF TGTGCCAGCAGTGAACGAGGGCGGATTAATTCACCCCTCCACTTT . TRBJ1-6 . TRBV2
CASSPSGETQYF TGCGCCAGCAGCCCCAGCGGGGAGACCCAGTACTTC . TRBJ2-5 . TRBV5-1
CATSRRPGTGLKVEQYF TGTGCCACCAGCAGACGCCCGGGGACAGGGTTAAAGGTCGAGCAGTACTTC . TRBJ2-7 TRBD1 TRBV15
CAWSVRVATNEKLFF TGTGCCTGGAGTGTACGTGTAGCAACTAATGAAAAACTGTTTTTT . TRBJ1-4 . TRBV30
CASSHRTGGGEQYF TGTGCCAGCAGCCATAGGACAGGGGGAGGCGAGCAGTACTTC . TRBJ2-7 TRBD1 TRBV5-4
CASSMGASYGYTF TGTGCCAGCAGTATGGGGGCGAGCTATGGCTACACCTTC few TRBJ1-2 . TRBV11-2
CASRQRDSNQPQHF TGTGCCAGCCGCCAACGGGATAGCAATCAGCCCCAGCATTTT . TRBJ1-5 . TRBV5-6
CASSLGTQPRRTF TGTGCCAGCAGCTTGGGGACCCAACCGAGAAGGACCTTC once TRBJ1-2 . TRBV6-1
CASSWDPGELFF TGTGCCAGCAGTTGGGACCCCGGGGAGCTGTTTTTT . TRBJ2-2 . TRBV28
CASSWRAQGSEAFF TGTGCCAGCAGCTGGCGGGCACAGGGATCTGAAGCTTTCTTT . TRBJ1-1 . TRBV11-2
CASSSSQETQYF TGTGCCAGCAGCTCCTCCCAAGAGACCCAGTACTTC . TRBJ2-5 . TRBV11-2
CASSDGTSGGVRQETQYF TGTGCCAGCAGCGATGGGACTAGCGGGGGCGTGAGGCAAGAGACCCAGTACTTC once TRBJ2-5 TRBD2 TRBV5-4
CASSQDRGGKDTIYF TGCGCCAGCAGCCAAGATCGAGGGGGCAAAGACACCATATATTTT . TRBJ1-3 TRBD1 TRBV4-1
CASSLVLGQGSEKLFF TGTGCCAGCAGCTTAGTCTTAGGGCAGGGGAGCGAAAAACTGTTTTTT . TRBJ1-4 . TRBV7-2
CASSHRTGLSSYEQYF TGTGCCAGTAGTCACCGGACAGGGTTAAGCTCCTACGAGCAGTACTTC . TRBJ2-7 TRBD1 TRBV19
CASSFDYGYTF TGTGCCAGCAGTTTTGATTATGGCTACACCTTC . TRBJ1-2 . TRBV28
CASSAVTGQAFF TGTGCCAGCAGCGCCGTGACAGGACAAGCTTTCTTT . TRBJ1-1 . TRBV5-5
CASSEETYRQPQHF TGTGCCAGCAGTGAGGAGACATATCGTCAGCCCCAGCATTTT . TRBJ1-5 . TRBV6-1
CASSAGLGQGGYTF TGTGCCAGCAGCGCGGGTTTGGGCCAGGGAGGCTACACCTTC . TRBJ1-2 . TRBV5-4
CASSVELGGPGANEKLFF TGTGCCAGCAGTGTCGAACTCGGGGGACCAGGGGCGAATGAAAAACTGTTTTTT once TRBJ1-4 . TRBV25-1
CASSFPPVSGSYEQYF TGTGCCAGCAGCTTCCCCCCCGTTAGCGGGAGCTACGAGCAGTACTTC . TRBJ2-7 TRBD2 TRBV7-9
CASSQDRGPQETQYF TGCGCCAGCAGCCAAGACAGGGGCCCCCAAGAGACCCAGTACTTC . TRBJ2-5 . TRBV4-3
CAWSPVDTEAFF TGTGCCTGGAGTCCGGTCGACACTGAAGCTTTCTTT few TRBJ1-1 . TRBV30
CASSSSGLATDTQYF TGTGCCAGCAGCTCATCCGGACTAGCCACAGATACGCAGTATTTT . TRBJ2-3 TRBD2 TRBV7-9
CASSLGQGGKNIQYF TGCGCCAGCAGCTTGGGGCAGGGGGGCAAAAACATTCAGTACTTC . TRBJ2-4 . TRBV5-1
CASSELGGNYGYTF TGCGCCAGCAGTGAGTTAGGAGGGAACTATGGCTACACCTTC . TRBJ1-2 . TRBV10-2
CASSGPAGASNQPQHF TGTGCCAGCAGTGGGCCGGCAGGGGCGAGCAATCAGCCCCAGCATTTT . TRBJ1-5 . TRBV2
CASSDIGAYEQYF TGTGCCAGCAGTGATATTGGAGCCTACGAGCAGTACTTC few TRBJ2-7 . TRBV6-1
CASSERGIFYNEQFF TGTGCCAGCAGCGAAAGGGGAATTTTCTACAATGAGCAGTTCTTC . TRBJ2-1 . TRBV9
CASSLYRVGSYNSPLHF TGTGCCAGCAGTCTTTACAGGGTCGGCTCCTATAATTCACCCCTCCACTTT . TRBJ1-6 . TRBV27
CSVERATVAKNIQYF TGCAGCGTTGAACGCGCGACAGTAGCCAAAAACATTCAGTACTTC once TRBJ2-4 . TRBV29-1
CASSFQPRQGRTEAFF TGTGCCAGCAGCTTTCAGCCCCGACAGGGGCGGACTGAAGCTTTCTTT once TRBJ1-1 TRBD1 TRBV7-9
CASGSMGVSTDTQYF TGTGCTAGTGGTTCAATGGGGGTTAGCACAGATACGCAGTATTTT . TRBJ2-3 . TRBV12-5
CAISESRAGRYNEQFF TGTGCCATCAGTGAGTCGAGGGCAGGGCGTTACAATGAGCAGTTCTTC . TRBJ2-1 . TRBV10-3